The next 29 T cell receptor beta chains were all read from a single sample in a study of cytomegalovirus exposure and HLA in healthy donors. The PCR employed 60 Vbeta primers together with 13 Jbeta primers. TCRdb's table, derived via immunoSEQ multiplex PCR, lists solely in-frame clones and lacks some. The data hold 95,000 to 150,000 clones, with roughly four fifths observed a single time. Sequenced: PBMCs. The source of these receptors is a woman aged 45-65 years in good health and CMV-seropositive.

V and J are TRBV27 and TRBJ2-3; D gene ambiguous. Trimming took 6 bases from V and 4 from J, leaving 11 bases between them. CDR1 MNHEY and CDR2 SMNVEV come from the germline V gene (reference sequence). The CDR3 contains 13 residues. The CDR3 spells CASRAASSDTQYF. CDR3 coding DNA: TGTGCCAGCAGGGCGGCGTCTTCAGATACGCAGTATTTT.

The chain carries TRBV7-8 and TRBJ1-1; no firm D call. The CDR3 extends over 14 amino acids. The V and J ends lost 3 bases and 11 bases respectively, with 19 bases between them. Germline assignment: CDR1 SGHVS and CDR2 FQNEAQ. The CDR3 sequence is CASSFPGGYFGAFF. The CDR3 DNA follows: TGTGCCAGCAGCTTCCCGGGCGGGTATTTTGGTGCTTTCTTT.

J is TRBJ1-2 and V is TRBV4-1, with 10 bases that match TRBD1. There are 17 residues in the CDR3. Trimming took 3 bases from V and 4 from J; bases not matched to a gene: 11. CDR1 MGHRA and CDR2 YSYEKL come from the germline V gene. The CDR3 sequence: CASSQNGRDRGAYGYTF. CDR3 in DNA: TGCGCCAGCAGCCAGAATGGCCGGGACAGGGGTGCCTATGGCTACACCTTC.

CDR3 coding DNA: TGTGCCAGCAGCCTCGGGCCAGGGGCCATCTACGAGCAGTACTTC. As protein: CASSLGPGAIYEQYF. This sequence joins TRBV27 and TRBJ2-7; D might be TRBD1 (6 bases). This CDR3 comprises 15 residues. V was cut by 6 bases and J by 3 bases, with 18 bases left in between. Per germline, CDR1 MNHEY and CDR2 SMNVEV (reference sequence).

In this sample, this clone turned up a few times. The chain uses TRBV5-4 and TRBJ2-1; the D gene is possibly TRBD1 (6 bases). With 4 bases removed from V and 2 bases from J, the gap between germline ends came to 13 bases. The length of the CDR3 is 15 residues. The germline CDR1 and CDR2 sequences are SGHNT and YYREEE (reference sequence). CDR3 bases: TGTGCCAGCAGCCTGCAGGGGAACACCTACAATGAGCAGTTCTTC. Amino acids: CASSLQGNTYNEQFF.

The chain couples TRBV5-1 to TRBJ2-7; tentative D call: TRBD2 (6 bases). Germline CDR1 and CDR2: SGHRS and YFSETQ. The CDR3 spans 14 residues. The V and J ends lost 0 bases and 3 bases respectively, with 10 bases between them. DNA of the CDR3: TGCGCCAGCAGCTTGGGACTAGGTATCTACGAGCAGTACTTC. Translating it yields CASSLGLGIYEQYF. Full variable domain (outside the CDR3, taken from reference TRBV5-1 and TRBJ2-7): KAGVTQTPRYLIKTRGQQVTLSCSPISGHRSVSWYQQTPGQGLQFLFEYFSETQRNKGNFPGRFSGRQFSNSRSEMNVSTLELGDSALYLCASSLGLGIYEQYFGPGTRLTVT.

The chain uses TRBV5-6 and TRBJ1-5; 9 bases align to TRBD1. Germline V CDR1 and CDR2: SGHDT, YYEEEE. V lost 5 bases and J lost 1; bases outside the gene matches: 4. This CDR3 region has 15 residues. CDR3 sequence (DNA): TGTGCCAGCAGTACGACAGGGGGGAGCAATCAGCCCCAGCATTTT. Its protein product is CASSTTGGSNQPQHF.

The chain employs TRBV19 and TRBJ2-7; no firm D call. CDR1 is LNHDA and CDR2 is SQIVND in the germline V gene (reference sequence). CDR3 length: 14 residues. The V end lost 7 bases, the J end lost 0 bases, and 13 bases lay between the germline ends. CDR3 DNA sequence: TGTGCCAGTACGCCAACGACAAGCTCCTACGAGCAGTACTTC. Its translation is CASTPTTSSYEQYF.

J is TRBJ1-3 and V is TRBV6-1; 8 nucleotides align to TRBD1. With V trimmed by 9 bases and J by 2 bases, 3 bases remained unmatched. The CDR3 extends over 13 amino acids. Germline CDR1 reads MNHNS; CDR2 reads SASEGT. CDR3 DNA sequence: TGTGCCAGTTTGACAGGGGCTGGAAACACCATATATTTT. This codes for CASLTGAGNTIYF.

In DNA form, the CDR3 reads TGTGCCATCAGTTTGGACGGAGGTAACTATGGCTACACCTTC. Its protein is CAISLDGGNYGYTF. The chain is built from TRBV10-3 and TRBJ1-2, with unresolved D. The ends were cut back, 5 bases at V and 1 base at J, with 11 bases in the middle. The CDR3 sequence is 14 residues long. Per germline, CDR1 ENHRY and CDR2 SYGVKD.

This clone appeared a few times. The J gene is TRBJ1-6, the V gene TRBV7-2, with D perhaps TRBD1 (5 bases). This CDR3 is 13 amino acids long. Germline V gives CDR1 SGHTA, CDR2 FQGNSA. The V and J ends lost 3 bases and 10 bases respectively, with 10 bases between them. DNA of the CDR3: TGTGCCAGCAGCTTGAGTAAGGGGTCACCCCTCCACTTT. It encodes CASSLSKGSPLHF.

The chain recombines TRBV15 with TRBJ2-2; D gene unclear. This CDR3 has 13 residues. Trimming removed 3 bases at V and 6 bases at J, with 8 bases between. Germline assignment: CDR1 LNHNV and CDR2 YYDKDF (reference sequence). In DNA, the CDR3 is TGTGCCACCAGCAGTGTGCTAGCCGGGGAGCTGTTTTTT. Its translation is CATSSVLAGELFF.

The rearrangement joins TRBV5-1 to TRBJ2-7, with D maybe TRBD2 (5 bases). This CDR3 contains 13 residues. CDR1 is SGHRS and CDR2 is YFSETQ in the germline V gene. V was clipped by 2 bases and J by 4 bases, with 10 bases between them. Here the CDR3 DNA reads TGCGCCAGCAGCTTTGGAGGTTCGTACGAGCAGTACTTC. Protein: CASSFGGSYEQYF.

Only a few counts were recorded for this clone. The chain uses TRBV11-3 and TRBJ2-3, with no clear D. Germline V gene sequence: CDR1 SGHNT, CDR2 YENEEA. V gave up 0 bases and J gave up 0 bases, with 4 bases separating them. The CDR3 is made up of 14 amino acids. CDR3 loop: CASSLERSTDTQYF. DNA of the CDR3: TGTGCCAGCAGCTTAGAACGGAGCACAGATACGCAGTATTTT.

This sequence joins TRBV5-8 and TRBJ1-6; TRBD1 matches at 10 bases. The germline CDR1 and CDR2 sequences are SGHTS and YDEGEE. The CDR3 runs to 18 residues. J was trimmed by 4 bases and V by 4 bases; bases with no gene match: 11. CDR3 sequence reads: CASSHGWDRGLYNSPLHF. The CDR3 DNA sequence: TGTGCCAGCAGCCACGGCTGGGACAGGGGACTTTATAATTCACCCCTCCACTTT.

J is TRBJ2-5 and V is TRBV7-9; 7 bases align to TRBD2. The J segment lost 4 bases and the V segment lost 2 bases, leaving 4 bases of the junction unmatched. The CDR3 is 14 residues long. The germline CDR1 and CDR2 sequences are SEHNR and FQNEAQ (reference sequence). The CDR3 coding sequence is TGTGCCAGCAGCTTATGGGGCGGGGGAGAGACCCAGTACTTC. Translating gives CASSLWGGGETQYF. Using reference TRBV7-9 and TRBJ2-5 for the parts outside the CDR3, the full variable domain is DTGVSQNPRHKITKRGQNVTFRCDPISEHNRLYWYRQTLGQGPEFLTYFQNEAQLEKSRLLSDRFSAERPKGSFSTLEIQRTEQGDSAMYLCASSLWGGGETQYFGPGTRLLVL.

This clone has just a few counts. CDR3 region: CASSVSQGRHEQFF. The CDR3, as DNA: TGTGCCAGCAGTGTATCACAGGGGCGCCATGAGCAGTTCTTC. This chain joins TRBV6-1 and TRBJ2-1, with 7 nucleotides matching TRBD1. This CDR3 contains 14 residues. Trimming cost V 4 bases and J 8 bases; bases outside gene matches: 8. Germline V gene lookup returns CDR1 MNHNS and CDR2 SASEGT.

The V and J genes are TRBV7-8 and TRBJ1-4; maybe TRBD1 (5 bases). The CDR3 spans 14 residues. V lost 1 base to trimming and J lost 4 bases, with 7 bases between them. Per germline, CDR1 SGHVS and CDR2 FQNEAQ. The CDR3 DNA follows: TGTGCCAGCAGCTTAGGACAGTTTAATGAAAAACTGTTTTTT. As protein: CASSLGQFNEKLFF.

The rearrangement joins TRBV18 to TRBJ1-2; no clear D gene. The CDR3 runs to 15 residues. Germline V gene sequence: CDR1 KGHSH, CDR2 LQKENI. V lost 2 bases, J lost 6 bases, and 16 bases lay in between. The CDR3 loop reads CASSPGRRDWNGYTF. The CDR3 DNA reads TGTGCCAGCTCACCAGGTCGGAGGGATTGGAATGGCTACACCTTC.

V is TRBV5-1 and J is TRBJ1-2, with a weak D call TRBD1 (5 bases). The germline V gene encodes CDR1 SGHRS and CDR2 YFSETQ. The CDR3 has 18 residues. V shed 5 bases and J shed 2 bases, with 25 bases lying between them. The DNA for the CDR3 is TGCGCCAGCAGACAATCTCAGGGTTCCGGCCGCCCAAACTATGGCTACACCTTC. Translating gives CASRQSQGSGRPNYGYTF.

The V gene is TRBV12-5, the J gene TRBJ1-5, with D tentatively TRBD1 (6 bases). CDR1 and CDR2 from the germline V gene are LGHNT and FRNRAP. This CDR3 region has 20 residues. The V gene lost 2 bases and the J gene lost 4 bases, with 27 bases spanning the gap. The CDR3 region is CASGLLSGTQRVFANQPQHF. The CDR3 DNA reads as TGTGCTAGTGGTTTGTTATCCGGGACACAGAGGGTCTTTGCAAATCAGCCCCAGCATTTT. Supplemented by reference TRBV12-5 and TRBJ1-5, the full variable domain reads DARVTQTPRHKVTEMGQEVTMRCQPILGHNTVFWYRQTMMQGLELLAYFRNRAPLDDSGMPKDRFSAEMPDATLATLKIQPSEPRDSAVYFCASGLLSGTQRVFANQPQHFGDGTRLSIL.

The chain joins TRBV18 to TRBJ1-5, with 7 bases identical to TRBD1. Germline CDR1 and CDR2: KGHSH and LQKENI. CDR3 size: 13 residues. With 6 bases clipped from V and 3 bases from J, the junction kept 2 bases outside the gene matches. The CDR3 here is CASSGQPNQPQHF. In DNA form, the CDR3 reads TGTGCCAGCTCGGGACAGCCCAATCAGCCCCAGCATTTT.

This clone appeared once. The chain recombines TRBV30 with TRBJ2-3; maybe TRBD2 (6 bases). CDR1 and CDR2 (germline): GTSNPN, SVGIG (reference sequence). The CDR3 runs to 17 residues. The V end was cut by 0 bases, the J end by 2 bases, with 18 bases between. CDR3 protein: CAWSVLRDWLDTDTQYF. CDR3 nucleotides: TGTGCCTGGAGTGTACTTAGGGACTGGCTAGACACAGATACGCAGTATTTT.

This clone came up a few times. The chain has TRBV18 and TRBJ2-7; 10 bases fit TRBD2. The CDR3 spans 17 residues. Germline assignment: CDR1 KGHSH and CDR2 LQKENI. V lost 6 bases to trimming and J lost 0 bases; unmatched junction nucleotides: 11. DNA of the CDR3: TGTGCCAGCTCGACCCAGAGCGGGGGGGCTAGCTCCTACGAGCAGTACTTC. Its protein is CASSTQSGGASSYEQYF.

This chain joins TRBV12-5 and TRBJ2-5; perhaps TRBD1 as D (6 bases). Near its end, the DNA agrees better with TRBJ2-7, so the J call may be wrong. CDR3 size: 13 residues. Germline V CDR1 and CDR2: LGHNT, FRNRAP. The CDR3 DNA reads as TGTGCTAGTGGTCAACAGGGTGGTGACGAGCAGTACTTC. Translated: CASGQQGGDEQYF.

The genes are TRBV9 and TRBJ2-3, with a possible D match to TRBD2 (6 bases). Trimming removed 0 bases at V and 6 bases at J, with 14 bases between. There are 15 residues in the CDR3. CDR1 is SGDLS, CDR2 YYNGEE, per germline. In DNA, the CDR3 is TGTGCCAGCAGCGTAGGGGGTAGAGGAGGGGATACGCAGTATTTT. This encodes CASSVGGRGGDTQYF.

J is TRBJ2-7 and V is TRBV19, with D possibly being TRBD2 (5 bases). CDR1 is LNHDA and CDR2 is SQIVND in the germline V gene (reference sequence). This CDR3 has 15 amino acids. Trimming left V 3 bases short and J 1 base short, with 13 bases between. CDR3 nucleotide sequence: TGTGCCAGTAGTATCGACAATAGCGCTTCCTACGAGCAGTACTTC. Translating gives CASSIDNSASYEQYF.

The CDR3 is CASRADRGDGYTF. The CDR3 DNA is TGTGCCAGCAGGGCGGACAGGGGTGATGGCTACACCTTC. This chain joins TRBV27 and TRBJ1-2, with 9 bases lining up with TRBD1. This CDR3 has 13 residues. The V segment lost 6 bases and the J segment 6 bases; nucleotides outside the gene matches: 5. Germline CDR1 reads MNHEY; CDR2 reads SMNVEV (reference sequence).

This clone was detected a few times. The gene calls are TRBV11-2 and TRBJ2-7; D gene ambiguous. Germline CDR1 reads SGHAT; CDR2 reads FQNNGV. The CDR3 loop spans 14 amino acids. The ends were cut back, 7 bases at V and 0 bases at J, with 13 bases in the middle. The CDR3 sequence is CASNVNLGSYEQYF. The CDR3 region has the DNA TGTGCCAGCAACGTTAATCTCGGCTCCTACGAGCAGTACTTC.